This T cell receptor beta chain was sequenced in a study of blood T cell repertoires in COVID-19. In the study overall: COVID-19 samples, acute and convalescent, were from the United States, Italy and Spain. T cells, B-cell-depleted T cells, or PBMCs provided the cDNA or gDNA that served as material.

CDR1 and CDR2 (germline): SGHTS, YDEGEE. The CDR3 sequence is 13 residues long. V gave up 4 bases and J gave up 3 bases, with 8 bases separating them. Those enrolled in Seattle joined during active infection and were followed longitudinally afterward. Original processing methods: Estimates of nucleated cell counts were drawn from the amplification of reference gene primers. Generated by immunoSEQ multiplex PCR, the TCRdb table keeps only in-frame clones and is missing some. D and trimming were read from the DNA, whereas the V and J calls and clone size are those reported in that table. Of about 210,000 clones in the sample, roughly 85% were seen once.

The chain links TRBV5-8 to TRBJ2-1; D gene ambiguous. The sequence derives from a man between 50 and 59 years old with COVID-19, enrolled during active disease. Sequencing input: peripheral blood. The CDR3 DNA is TGTGCCAGCAGCCTAAACCACTACAATGAGCAGTTCTTC. Its translation is CASSLNHYNEQFF.